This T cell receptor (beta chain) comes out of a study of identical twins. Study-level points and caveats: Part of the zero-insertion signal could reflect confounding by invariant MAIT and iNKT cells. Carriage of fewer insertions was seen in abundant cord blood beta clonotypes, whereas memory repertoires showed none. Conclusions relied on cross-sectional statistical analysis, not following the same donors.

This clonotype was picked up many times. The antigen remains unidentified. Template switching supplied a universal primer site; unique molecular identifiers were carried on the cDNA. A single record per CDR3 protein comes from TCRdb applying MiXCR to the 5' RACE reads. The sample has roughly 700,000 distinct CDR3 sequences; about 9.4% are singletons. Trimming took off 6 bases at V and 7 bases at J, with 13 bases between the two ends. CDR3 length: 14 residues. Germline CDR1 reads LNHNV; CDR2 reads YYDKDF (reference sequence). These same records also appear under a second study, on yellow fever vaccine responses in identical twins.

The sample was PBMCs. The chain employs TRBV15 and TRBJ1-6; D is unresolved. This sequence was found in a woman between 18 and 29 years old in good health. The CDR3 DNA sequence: TGTGCCACCAGAAGCAGCCCAGAGAATTCACCCCTCCACTTT. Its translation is CATRSSPENSPLHF.